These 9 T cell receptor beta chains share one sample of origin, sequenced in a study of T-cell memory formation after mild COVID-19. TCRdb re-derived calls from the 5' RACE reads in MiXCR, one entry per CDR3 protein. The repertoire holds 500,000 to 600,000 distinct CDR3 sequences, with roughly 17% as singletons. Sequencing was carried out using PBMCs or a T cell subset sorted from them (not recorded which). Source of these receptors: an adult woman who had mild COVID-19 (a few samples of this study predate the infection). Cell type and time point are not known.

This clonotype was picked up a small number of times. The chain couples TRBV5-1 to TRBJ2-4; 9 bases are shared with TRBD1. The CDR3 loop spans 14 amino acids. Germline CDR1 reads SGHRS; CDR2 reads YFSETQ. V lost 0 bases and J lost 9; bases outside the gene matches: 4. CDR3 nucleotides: TGCGCCAGCAGCTTGGGGGACAGGGAGGGCATTCAGTACTTC. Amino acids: CASSLGDREGIQYF.

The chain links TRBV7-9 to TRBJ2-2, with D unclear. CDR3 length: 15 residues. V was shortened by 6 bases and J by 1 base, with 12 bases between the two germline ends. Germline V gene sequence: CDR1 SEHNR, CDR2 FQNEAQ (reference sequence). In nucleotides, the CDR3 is TGTGCCAGCAGAGTAACGACGGGGAACACCGGGGAGCTGTTTTTT. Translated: CASRVTTGNTGELFF.

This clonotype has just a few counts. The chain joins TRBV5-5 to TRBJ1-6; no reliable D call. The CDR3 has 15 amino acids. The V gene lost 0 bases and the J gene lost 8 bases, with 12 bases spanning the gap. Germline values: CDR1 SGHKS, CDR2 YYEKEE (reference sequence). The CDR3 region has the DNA TGTGCCAGCAGCTTGGTGGGGATTTCGGATTCACCCCTCCACTTT. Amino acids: CASSLVGISDSPLHF.

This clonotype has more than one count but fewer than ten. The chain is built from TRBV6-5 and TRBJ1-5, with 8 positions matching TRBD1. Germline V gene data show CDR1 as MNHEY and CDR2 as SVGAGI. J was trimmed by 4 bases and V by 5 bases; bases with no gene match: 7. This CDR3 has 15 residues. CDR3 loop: CASSARQGLNQPQHF. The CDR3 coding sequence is TGTGCCAGCAGTGCTAGACAGGGGTTAAATCAGCCCCAGCATTTT.

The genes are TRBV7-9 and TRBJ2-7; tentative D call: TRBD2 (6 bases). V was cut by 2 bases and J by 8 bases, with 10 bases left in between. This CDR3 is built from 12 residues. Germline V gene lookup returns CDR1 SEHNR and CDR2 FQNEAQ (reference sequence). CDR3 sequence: CASSLKEGQQYF. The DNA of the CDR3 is TGTGCCAGCAGCTTAAAGGAGGGGCAGCAGTACTTC.

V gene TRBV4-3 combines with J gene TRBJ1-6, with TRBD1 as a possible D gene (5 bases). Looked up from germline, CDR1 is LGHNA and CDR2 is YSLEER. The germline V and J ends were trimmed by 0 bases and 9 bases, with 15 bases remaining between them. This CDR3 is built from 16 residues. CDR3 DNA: TGCGCCAGCAGCCAAGATAAGCGGGGGAAGGGTTCACCCCTCCACTTT. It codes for CASSQDKRGKGSPLHF.

The CDR3 region is CASSFRDRAPYGYTF. CDR3 in DNA: TGTGCCAGCAGCTTTAGGGACAGGGCCCCCTATGGCTACACCTTC. This chain links TRBV7-2 with TRBJ1-2; 9 nucleotides agree with TRBD1. With 3 bases clipped from V and 4 bases from J, the junction kept 6 bases outside the gene matches. The germline CDR1 and CDR2 sequences are SGHTA and FQGNSA. CDR3 size: 15 residues.

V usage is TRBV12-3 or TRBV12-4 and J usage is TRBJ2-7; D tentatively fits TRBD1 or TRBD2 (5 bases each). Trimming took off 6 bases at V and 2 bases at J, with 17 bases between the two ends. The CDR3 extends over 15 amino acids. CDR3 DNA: TGTGCCAGCAGCACCCCCGGGACCGTGGCCTACGAGCAGTACTTC. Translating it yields CASSTPGTVAYEQYF.

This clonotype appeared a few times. The CDR3 bases are TGTGCCAGCAGCGGTTTATGGACTAGCGGGAACACAGATACGCAGTATTTT. The encoded protein is CASSGLWTSGNTDTQYF. The chain recombines TRBV7-9 with TRBJ2-3; 12 bases map to TRBD2. Per germline, CDR1 SEHNR and CDR2 FQNEAQ (reference sequence). V lost 5 bases and J lost 2; bases outside the gene matches: 8. CDR3 size: 17 residues.